These T cell receptor beta chains were read from a single sample in a study of cytomegalovirus exposure and HLA in healthy donors. Generated by immunoSEQ multiplex PCR, the TCRdb table keeps only in-frame clones and is missing some. Seen here are some 120,000 clones, approximately 78% observed once, and the top ten hold about a tenth. The source material was PBMCs. The receptor source for this set is a man between 25 and 39 years old in good health and CMV-seropositive. The CDR3 runs from the conserved cysteine through the conserved F or W. The D gene is left open where the match is weak. Rows give clone size only sometimes, using once, few, many, or a class for an expanded clone.

.	.	TRBV6-5	TRBJ2-6	CASSLSGGSGANVLTF	TGTGCCAGCAGTTTATCGGGCGGGTCTGGGGCCAACGTCCTGACTTTC
TRBD1	.	TRBV28	TRBJ1-1	CASSPGTGGTEAFF	TGTGCCAGCAGTCCCGGGACAGGGGGGACTGAAGCTTTCTTT
TRBD1	.	TRBV5-1	TRBJ2-7	CASSLEGQGAGEQYF	TGCGCCAGCAGCTTGGAGGGACAGGGGGCGGGGGAGCAGTACTTC
.	.	TRBV2	TRBJ2-5	CASRVSRETQYF	TGTGCCAGCAGAGTTAGCCGAGAGACCCAGTACTTC
.	.	TRBV5-1	TRBJ1-2	CASSLLESGGYTF	TGCGCCAGCAGCTTGTTAGAATCTGGTGGCTACACCTTC
.	.	TRBV7-9	TRBJ2-2	CASSLAGLGGELFF	TGTGCCAGCAGCTTAGCCGGGTTGGGCGGGGAGCTGTTTTTT
.	.	TRBV1	TRBJ2-1	CTSSSPPTGAPDEQFF	TGCACCAGCAGCTCCCCCCCTACGGGTGCCCCCGATGAGCAGTTCTTC
.	.	TRBV7-6	TRBJ2-6	CASSPRGAGFDGANVLTF	TGTGCCAGCAGCCCCCGGGGGGCTGGATTCGATGGGGCCAACGTCCTGACTTTC
.	once	TRBV2	TRBJ2-3	CASSPSLFTDTQYF	TGTGCCAGCTCCCCTTCTCTATTCACAGATACGCAGTATTTT
TRBD1	.	TRBV11-2	TRBJ1-2	CASSAHRDSYGYTF	TGTGCCAGCAGCGCTCACCGGGACAGCTATGGCTACACCTTC
.	few	TRBV29-1	TRBJ2-3	CSVAGGGSGTDTQYF	TGCAGCGTTGCTGGTGGAGGATCGGGCACAGATACGCAGTATTTT
.	.	TRBV29-1	TRBJ1-1	CSVETQDTEAFF	TGCAGCGTTGAGACCCAGGACACTGAAGCTTTCTTT
TRBD1	.	TRBV4-2	TRBJ2-7	CASSQDPGQGSYEQYF	TGTGCCAGCAGCCAAGACCCGGGACAGGGATCCTACGAGCAGTACTTC
.	.	TRBV27	TRBJ2-7	CASMSLQGWGRSSYEQYF	TGTGCCAGCATGTCCCTACAGGGTTGGGGGCGAAGCTCCTACGAGCAGTACTTC
.	.	TRBV28	TRBJ2-1	CAGGLRSYNEQFF	TGTGCCGGGGGCCTGCGCTCCTACAATGAGCAGTTCTTC
TRBD1	few	TRBV4-2	TRBJ2-3	CASRPGTGGTDTQYF	TGTGCCAGCAGGCCCGGGACAGGGGGCACAGATACGCAGTATTTT
TRBD2	.	TRBV6-5	TRBJ2-1	CASSYSTGGGNEQFF	TGTGCCAGCAGTTACTCGACGGGAGGAGGGAATGAGCAGTTCTTC
.	.	TRBV7-3	TRBJ1-1	CASSLTGDTRGAFF	TGTGCCAGCAGCTTAACAGGGGACACTAGAGGAGCTTTCTTT
.	.	TRBV7-2	TRBJ1-1	CASSLFQDFTSTEAFF	TGTGCCAGCAGCTTATTCCAGGACTTTACGAGCACTGAAGCTTTCTTT
.	.	TRBV19	TRBJ1-5	CASSDATASNQPQHF	TGTGCCAGTAGTGACGCGACAGCTAGCAATCAGCCCCAGCATTTT
TRBD2	once	TRBV9	TRBJ2-7	CASSVASGRSYEQYF	TGTGCCAGCAGCGTAGCTAGCGGGAGGTCCTACGAGCAGTACTTC
.	.	TRBV4-3	TRBJ2-1	CASSQGTDNYNEQFF	TGCGCCAGCAGCCAAGGGACAGACAACTACAATGAGCAGTTCTTC
.	.	TRBV19	TRBJ1-5	CASRLTGSSNQPQHF	TGTGCCAGTAGACTTACAGGGTCGAGCAATCAGCCCCAGCATTTT
.	once	TRBV28	TRBJ1-1	CASSLYLGSGRDEAFF	TGTGCCAGCAGTTTATACTTGGGGTCGGGCAGGGATGAAGCTTTCTTT
TRBD2	.	TRBV6-5	TRBJ2-1	CASSATSGMYNEQFF	TGTGCCAGCAGTGCTACTAGCGGGATGTACAATGAGCAGTTCTTC
.	once	TRBV18	TRBJ1-3	CASSPMESSGNTIYF	TGTGCCAGCTCACCAATGGAGAGCTCTGGAAACACCATATATTTT
.	.	TRBV10-3	TRBJ1-1	CAISSGGNTEAFF	TGTGCCATCAGCTCTGGCGGCAACACTGAAGCTTTCTTT
TRBD2	.	TRBV11-2	TRBJ2-3	CASSLRSSGDTQYF	TGTGCCAGCAGCTTACGGTCTAGCGGTGATACGCAGTATTTT
TRBD2	.	TRBV10-3	TRBJ2-1	CAISSVAGYSGRAREQFF	TGTGCCATCAGCTCCGTAGCTGGGTATAGCGGGAGGGCCAGGGAGCAGTTCTTC
TRBD2	.	TRBV4-2	TRBJ2-7	CASSQVGRGSSYEQYF	TGTGCCAGCAGCCAAGTAGGCCGCGGGAGCTCCTACGAGCAGTACTTC
.	.	TRBV9	TRBJ2-3	CASSTRPGDTQYF	TGTGCCAGCAGCACCCGGCCGGGGGATACGCAGTATTTT
.	few	TRBV7-2	TRBJ2-3	CASSSTTEGTQYF	TGTGCCAGCAGCTCCACGACGGAGGGGACGCAGTATTTT
TRBD1	.	TRBV29-1	TRBJ1-1	CSVDATGPTEAFF	TGCAGCGTTGACGCGACAGGGCCCACTGAAGCTTTCTTT
TRBD1	.	TRBV4-2	TRBJ1-2	CASSQFTGGSGYTF	TGTGCCAGCAGCCAATTTACAGGGGGCAGTGGCTACACCTTC
.	.	TRBV27	TRBJ2-3	CASSLFTSVGDTQYF	TGTGCCAGCAGTTTATTTACTTCGGTCGGAGATACGCAGTATTTT
TRBD2	.	TRBV2	TRBJ2-1	CASSEGWGLAYEQFF	TGTGCCAGCAGTGAGGGATGGGGACTAGCCTATGAGCAGTTCTTC
.	.	TRBV11-2	TRBJ2-5	CASSLRSGLRSMETQYF	TGTGCCAGCAGCTTACGATCGGGTCTGAGGTCGATGGAGACCCAGTACTTC
.	few	TRBV7-2	TRBJ2-2	CASSLAYGTGELFF	TGTGCCAGCAGCTTAGCGTACGGCACCGGGGAGCTGTTTTTT
TRBD2	.	TRBV7-2	TRBJ2-7	CASSLRGGEAYEQYF	TGTGCCAGCAGCTTACGGGGGGGGGAGGCCTACGAGCAGTACTTC
TRBD1	.	TRBV29-1	TRBJ1-2	CSVRSGQGVSRGYTF	TGCAGCGTGAGGTCGGGACAGGGGGTCTCTCGTGGCTACACCTTC
TRBD2	.	TRBV28	TRBJ2-3	CASSFLAGDNTDTQYF	TGTGCCAGCAGTTTCTTAGCGGGAGATAACACAGATACGCAGTATTTT
TRBD2	.	TRBV4-2	TRBJ2-5	CASSRSRGSAETQYF	TGTGCCAGCAGCCGGAGCCGCGGGAGCGCTGAGACCCAGTACTTC
TRBD1	.	TRBV27	TRBJ2-7	CASSPGQGAAEQYF	TGTGCCAGCAGTCCGGGACAGGGGGCTGCCGAGCAGTACTTC
TRBD1	.	TRBV7-9	TRBJ1-1	CASSPPRTGRNTEAFF	TGTGCCAGCAGCCCCCCCCGGACAGGGCGGAACACTGAAGCTTTCTTT
.	.	TRBV2	TRBJ1-1	CASSELGMNTEAFF	TGTGCCAGCAGTGAACTAGGAATGAACACTGAAGCTTTCTTT
.	few	TRBV28	TRBJ2-5	CASSLRSGFKETQYF	TGTGCCAGCAGTTTAAGGTCAGGGTTTAAGGAGACCCAGTACTTC
TRBD2	.	TRBV27	TRBJ2-7	CASSPLLTGTSRYEQYF	TGTGCCAGCAGTCCTTTACTCACCGGGACTAGCCGGTACGAGCAGTACTTC
.	.	TRBV6-5	TRBJ2-7	CASSSSSGLFYEQYF	TGTGCCAGCAGTTCTTCCTCGGGACTCTTTTACGAGCAGTACTTC
.	once	TRBV18	TRBJ1-1	CASSPDGLGVNTEAFF	TGTGCCAGCTCACCAGATGGGCTGGGAGTGAACACTGAAGCTTTCTTT
TRBD2	few	TRBV18	TRBJ2-1	CASSPPTSGYNEQFF	TGTGCCAGCTCACCACCGACTAGCGGATACAATGAGCAGTTCTTC
TRBD2	.	TRBV5-1	TRBJ2-2	CASSMGGPALGGGELFF	TGCGCCAGCAGCATGGGAGGGCCTGCCTTGGGCGGCGGGGAGCTGTTTTTT
.	.	TRBV5-1	TRBJ1-1	CASSFDRQITEAFF	TGCGCCAGCAGCTTCGACAGGCAGATCACTGAAGCTTTCTTT
TRBD2	.	TRBV28	TRBJ2-7	CASSLGLAGTGEQYF	TGTGCCAGCAGTTTAGGACTAGCGGGAACGGGCGAGCAGTACTTC
.	.	TRBV6-5	TRBJ1-3	CASSSGGSGNTIYF	TGTGCCAGCAGTTCGGGGGGTTCTGGAAACACCATATATTTT
.	.	TRBV18	TRBJ2-7	CASSPPGKFYEQYF	TGTGCCAGCTCACCCCCGGGGAAGTTCTACGAGCAGTACTTC
TRBD1	.	TRBV4-3	TRBJ2-1	CASSQDRETGAYNEQFF	TGCGCCAGCAGCCAAGATAGGGAGACAGGGGCCTACAATGAGCAGTTCTTC
TRBD1	.	TRBV7-6	TRBJ2-7	CASSPRRQGSYEQYF	TGTGCCAGCAGCCCCCGACGACAGGGTTCCTACGAGCAGTACTTC
TRBD2	.	TRBV18	TRBJ2-2	CASSPQTSENTGELFF	TGTGCCAGCTCACCGCAGACTAGCGAGAACACCGGGGAGCTGTTTTTT
.	.	TRBV21-1	TRBJ2-1	CARTGLRNEQFF	TGTGCCAGAACGGGACTTCGCAATGAGCAGTTCTTC
TRBD1	.	TRBV4-1	TRBJ1-2	CASSQGTGGYYGYTF	TGCGCCAGCAGCCAAGGGACAGGGGGGTACTATGGCTACACCTTC